Listed here are 8 T cell receptor beta chains from one sample, sequenced in a study of blood T cell repertoires in COVID-19. Data came from immunoSEQ multiplex PCR; TCRdb stores just in-frame clones and leaves some out. The profile shows fewer than 250,000 clones, more than 75% of them singletons. The sample taken for sequencing was peripheral blood. Source of these receptors: a man aged 50 to 60 with acute or convalescent COVID-19.

The V and J genes are TRBV30 and TRBJ1-5; no clear D gene. Between the trimmed V and J ends, which lost 2 bases and 6 bases, there was a span of 14 bases. CDR3 length: 14 residues. Germline-derived CDR1 and CDR2 are GTSNPN and SVGIG (reference sequence). CDR3 protein: CAWSTLGGSQPQHF. The CDR3 bases are TGTGCCTGGAGTACCCTTGGAGGGAGTCAGCCCCAGCATTTT.

This clone was recorded only once. The V gene is TRBV6-5, the J gene TRBJ2-1, with D possibly TRBD1 on 6 matching bases. CDR1 MNHEY and CDR2 SVGAGI come from the germline V gene. This CDR3 is 14 amino acids long. Trimming cost V 6 bases and J 6 bases, with 15 bases left between them. CDR3 protein: CASSSEGVSNEQFF. The CDR3, as DNA: TGTGCCAGCAGCTCAGAGGGGGTAAGCAATGAGCAGTTCTTC.

The chain employs TRBV7-9 and TRBJ1-3; D ambiguous. The CDR3 is 14 amino acids. V was shortened by 2 bases and J by 4 bases, with 9 bases between the two germline ends. Germline V lookup: CDR1 SEHNR, CDR2 FQNEAQ (reference sequence). CDR3: CASSLMRSGNTIYF. The CDR3 DNA reads as TGTGCCAGCAGCTTAATGAGGTCCGGAAACACCATATATTTT.

The chain couples TRBV9 to TRBJ2-5; D gene uncertain. The CDR3 extends over 13 amino acids. Trimming shortened V by 0 bases and J by 5 bases, and 8 bases separated the two germline ends. Germline CDR1 SGDLS, CDR2 YYNGEE. The CDR3 DNA is TGTGCCAGCAGCGTAGCTGGCTCGGAGACCCAGTACTTC. Translating it yields CASSVAGSETQYF.

This clone was picked up a small number of times. The chain combines TRBV18 with TRBJ2-2; D is possibly TRBD2 (5 bases). CDR1 is KGHSH, CDR2 LQKENI, per germline. V was shortened by 3 bases and J by 3 bases, with 11 bases between the two germline ends. The CDR3 length is 15 residues. DNA for the CDR3: TGTGCCAGCTCACCGAATTACGGGGACACCGGGGAGCTGTTTTTT. It is translated as CASSPNYGDTGELFF.

The V and J genes are TRBV5-1 and TRBJ1-1; possibly TRBD1 for D (6 bases). Germline lookup yields CDR1 SGHRS and CDR2 YFSETQ. With 4 bases removed from V and 3 bases from J, the gap between germline ends came to 10 bases. The CDR3 consists of 13 residues. The CDR3 sequence: CASSTTGYTEAFF. The CDR3 DNA sequence: TGCGCCAGCAGCACAACAGGGTACACTGAAGCTTTCTTT.

This chain joins TRBV4-1 and TRBJ2-7; TRBD2 agrees at 12 bases. V shed 7 bases and J 1 base; nucleotides not matched to a gene: 5. Looked up from germline, CDR1 is MGHRA and CDR2 is YSYEKL. The CDR3 spans 15 residues. The CDR3 is CASKSTSGGSYEQYF. CDR3 nucleotide sequence: TGCGCCAGCAAATCGACTAGCGGGGGATCCTACGAGCAGTACTTC.

For this clone: This sample includes further DNA sequences coding for the same CDR3. V and J are TRBV25-1 and TRBJ1-2, with D possibly TRBD1 on 5 matching bases. V was clipped by 2 bases and J by 5 bases, with 6 bases between them. CDR1 is MGHDK, CDR2 SYGVNS, per germline. The CDR3 is 12 residues long. The CDR3 region is CASSEQGYGYTF. CDR3 in DNA: TGTGCCAGCAGTGAACAGGGTTATGGCTACACCTTC.